This T cell receptor beta chain was found in a study of cytomegalovirus exposure and HLA in healthy donors. Study results and limitations: CMV serostatus alone was available as immune exposure information. Equally common other TCR beta chains were less clonally expanded than HLA-associated ones, a later analysis found.

V was pared by 1 base and J by 2 bases, with 10 bases between. CDR1 and CDR2 (germline): SGHAT, FQNNGV. The CDR3 spans 15 residues. In this sample, this clone turned up a few times. The antigen is undetermined. The PCR had 60 Vbeta and 13 Jbeta primers. The table came from immunoSEQ multiplex PCR; TCRdb's copy has only in-frame clones and leaves some out. The profile shows 150,000 to 200,000 clones, about 81% of them singletons. Sequenced sample: PBMCs. The chain couples TRBV11-2 to TRBJ2-3; D may be TRBD1 (5 bases). The origin of this receptor is a woman younger than 35 in good health and CMV-seropositive. The CDR3 DNA reads TGTGCCAGCAGCTTAGGGGGCCCGAACACAGATACGCAGTATTTT. Protein sequence: CASSLGGPNTDTQYF.